This entry is about one T cell receptor (beta chain). What it binds is not known. Lacking the conserved final phenylalanine or tryptophan, this CDR3 likely reflects a read error. TCRdb reanalysed the 5' RACE reads using MiXCR and keeps one entry per CDR3 protein. The sample carries under 450,000 distinct CDR3 sequences, under 25% recorded once. This sample stems from a study of T-cell memory formation after mild COVID-19. Study-wide context: Largely donor-specific TCR clusters were found.

The CDR3 length is 20 residues. The V and J ends lost 5 bases and 5 bases, in that order; junction bases with no gene match: 24. Findings of the study overall: Clones shrinking between day 15 and 85 showed a balanced CD4/CD8 split, and those that grew later tilted toward CD4+. Confirmation of SARS-CoV-2 specificity was lacking for second-wave clones peaking day 37.

The sequencing input was PBMCs or a T cell subset sorted from them (not recorded which). The receptor was isolated from a man between 18 and 29 years old who had mild COVID-19 (a few samples of this study predate the infection). Cell type and time point are not known. The rearrangement joins TRBV12-3 or TRBV12-4 to TRBJ2-5; 9 positions match TRBD2. The CDR3 loop reads CASSPRRGGLFVGDRETQYL. CDR3 coding DNA: TGTGCCAGCAGTCCGCGGCGGGGGGGCCTTTTCGTCGGGGATCGCGAGACCCAGTACTTA.